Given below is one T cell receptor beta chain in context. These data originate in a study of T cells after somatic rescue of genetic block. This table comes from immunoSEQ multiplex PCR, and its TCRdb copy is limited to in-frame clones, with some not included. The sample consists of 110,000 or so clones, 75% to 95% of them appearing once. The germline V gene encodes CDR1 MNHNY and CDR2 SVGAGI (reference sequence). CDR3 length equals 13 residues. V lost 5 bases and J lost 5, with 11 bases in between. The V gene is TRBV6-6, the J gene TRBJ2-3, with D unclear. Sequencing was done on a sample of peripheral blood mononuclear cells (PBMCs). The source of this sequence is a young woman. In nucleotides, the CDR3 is TGTGCCAGCAGTACTACCTCAGGAGATACGCAGTATTTT. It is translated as CASSTTSGDTQYF.